This TCR beta chain comes out of a study of cytomegalovirus exposure and HLA in healthy donors. Regarding the study as a whole: A likely sequencing artifact accounted for one observed cluster of highly shared sequence variants. A previous analysis found most TCR beta V segments productive roughly 87% or roughly 30% of the time.

This clone was counted a few times. Its antigen is not known. The V end was cut by 2 bases, the J end by 3 bases, with 7 bases between. The CDR3 totals 13 residues. Germline V gene data show CDR1 as LNHNV and CDR2 as YYDKDF (reference sequence). The primer mix had 60 Vbeta and 13 Jbeta primers. The repertoire was sequenced with immunoSEQ multiplex PCR; TCRdb's copy has only in-frame clones and lacks some. The profile shows 150,000 to 200,000 clones, 71% of them singletons. Sequenced input: PBMCs. This chain joins TRBV15 and TRBJ1-1, with TRBD1 as a possible D gene (5 bases). This TCR derives from a girl aged 5-17 years in good health and CMV-seronegative. The CDR3 protein is CATSRTGDTEAFF. In DNA, the CDR3 is TGTGCCACCAGCAGAACGGGGGACACTGAAGCTTTCTTT.